This T cell receptor beta chain was observed in a study of T cell repertoires in cytomegalovirus infection. As for the study in general: The public TCR beta signatures pointed to both CMV infection and matching HLA type.

TCRdb passed the reads through MiXCR, listing each CDR3 protein once. The repertoire holds 300,000 to 400,000 distinct CDR3 sequences, 15% to 20% seen once, with 8.5% to 10% in the top ten. This clonotype was seen more than once but under ten times. Antigen specificity is unknown. Study-wide results and limits: Carriage of CMV together with the relevant HLA was identifiable through cumulative public TCR beta family frequency. What dominated the ex vivo response were HLA-C-restricted CMV-specific TCR beta clonotypes.

The sequencing sample was made of PBMCs. The source of this sequence is a human donor in good health (CMV status not recorded). Some clones in this sample may be carry-over from other donors' samples.

DNA of the CDR3: TGTGCCAGCAGCCCAGGGAGGCTAGCGGGCTACCAAGAGACCCAGTACTTC. Amino acids: CASSPGRLAGYQETQYF. The chain carries TRBV7-2 and TRBJ2-5; 8 nucleotides agree with TRBD2. Germline CDR1 SGHTA, CDR2 FQGNSA. The V gene end was trimmed by 5 bases and the J gene end by 0 bases; junction bases not matched to a gene: 11. This CDR3 has 17 residues.